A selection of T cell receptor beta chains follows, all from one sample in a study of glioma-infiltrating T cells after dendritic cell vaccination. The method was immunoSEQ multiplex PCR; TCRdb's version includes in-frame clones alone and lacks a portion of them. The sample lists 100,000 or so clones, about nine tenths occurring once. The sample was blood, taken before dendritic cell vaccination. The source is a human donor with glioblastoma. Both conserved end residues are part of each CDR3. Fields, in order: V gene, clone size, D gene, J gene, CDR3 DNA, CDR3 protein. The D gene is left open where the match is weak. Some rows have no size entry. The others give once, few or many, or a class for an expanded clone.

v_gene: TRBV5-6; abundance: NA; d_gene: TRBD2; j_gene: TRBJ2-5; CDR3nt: TGTGCCAGCAGCCTGGGACTAGCGGCACAAGAGACCCAGTACTTC; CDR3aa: CASSLGLAAQETQYF
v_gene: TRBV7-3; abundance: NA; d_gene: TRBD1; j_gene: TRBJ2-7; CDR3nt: TGTGCCAGCAGCTCCAGGGGACAGGGGAGAGACGAGCAGTACTTC; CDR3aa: CASSSRGQGRDEQYF
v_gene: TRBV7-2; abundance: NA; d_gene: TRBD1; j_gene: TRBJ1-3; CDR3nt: TGTGCCAGCAGCTTAGGGACAGGGGGAACAGGAAACACCATATATTTT; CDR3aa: CASSLGTGGTGNTIYF
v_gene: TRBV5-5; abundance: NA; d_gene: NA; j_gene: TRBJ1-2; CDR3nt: TGTGCCAGCAGCTTGGGGGGAGGAGCCTATGGCTACACCTTC; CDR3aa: CASSLGGGAYGYTF
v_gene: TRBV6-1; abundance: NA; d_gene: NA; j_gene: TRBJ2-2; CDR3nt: TGTGCCAGCAGCACAGGTCTCCGGACCGGGGAGCTGTTTTTT; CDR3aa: CASSTGLRTGELFF
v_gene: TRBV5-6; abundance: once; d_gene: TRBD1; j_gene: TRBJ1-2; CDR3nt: TGTGCCAGCAGCCCGGGGACAGGGGGCATCTATGGCTACACCTTC; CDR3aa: CASSPGTGGIYGYTF
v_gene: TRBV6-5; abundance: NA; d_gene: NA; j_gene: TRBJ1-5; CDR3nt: TGTGCCAGCGGACAGTCTTATAGCAATCAGCCCCAGCATTTT; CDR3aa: CASGQSYSNQPQHF
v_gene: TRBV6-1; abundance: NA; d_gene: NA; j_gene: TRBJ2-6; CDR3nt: TGTGCCAGCAGACGGGAGAAAGGGGCCAACGTCCTGACTTTC; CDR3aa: CASRREKGANVLTF
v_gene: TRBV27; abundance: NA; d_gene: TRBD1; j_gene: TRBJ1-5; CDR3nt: TGTGCCAGCAGTTTACGAGGACAGGAACCTTATAGCAATCAGCCCCAGCATTTT; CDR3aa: CASSLRGQEPYSNQPQHF
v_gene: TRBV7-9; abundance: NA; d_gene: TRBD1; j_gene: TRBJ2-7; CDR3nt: TGTGCCAGCGGTCGACAGGGGCCCTCCTACGAGCAGTACTTC; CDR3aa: CASGRQGPSYEQYF
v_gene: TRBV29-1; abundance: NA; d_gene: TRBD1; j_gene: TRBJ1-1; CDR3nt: TGCAGCGTTGAGGAAGACAGGGCTGAAGCTTTCTTT; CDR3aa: CSVEEDRAEAFF
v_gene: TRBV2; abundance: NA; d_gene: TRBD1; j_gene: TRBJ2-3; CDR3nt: TGTGCCAGCAGTGAACCCGACAGGGACCTAACAGATACGCAGTATTTT; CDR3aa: CASSEPDRDLTDTQYF
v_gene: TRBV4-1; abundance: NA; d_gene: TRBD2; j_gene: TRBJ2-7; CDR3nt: TGCGCCAGCAGCCAAGGGATTACTAGCGGGAGCTACGAGCAGTACTTC; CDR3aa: CASSQGITSGSYEQYF
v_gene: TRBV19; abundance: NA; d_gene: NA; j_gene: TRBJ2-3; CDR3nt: TGTGCCAGTAGTCTTGGGGCAGGGTTAGATACGCAGTATTTT; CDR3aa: CASSLGAGLDTQYF